There are a few counts of the clone carrying this T cell receptor beta chain. What it binds is unknown. This specimen comes from a study of T-cell memory formation after mild COVID-19. Study-level background: Largely donor-specific TCR clusters were found. Study results and caveats: Shrinking CD4+ clones resided mostly in CM and EM, and CD8+ ones in EMRA. There was a balanced CD4/CD8 profile in clones contracting day 15 to 85, and later expanders leaned CD4+.

With constant-segment primers, 5'RACE yielded cDNA libraries of TCR alpha and TCR beta that carried sample barcodes and UMIs. In TCRdb, the 5' RACE reads were re-called with MiXCR into one record per CDR3 protein. The repertoire holds almost 550,000 distinct CDR3 sequences, with just over 20% as singletons. V was shortened by 1 base and J by 10 bases, with 10 bases between the two germline ends. Germline lookup yields CDR1 SGHVS and CDR2 FNYEAQ. CDR3 length equals 13 residues. This receptor was identified in an adult woman who had mild COVID-19 (a few samples of this study predate the infection). Cell type and time point are not known. This chain uses TRBV7-6 with TRBJ1-4, with TRBD1 as a possible D gene (5 bases). The material sequenced was PBMCs or a T cell subset sorted from them (not recorded which). In DNA form, the CDR3 reads TGTGCCAGCAGCTTAGGGGACGGGGGAAAACTGTTTTTT. Protein sequence: CASSLGDGGKLFF. Drawing the rest from reference TRBV7-6 and TRBJ1-4, the complete variable domain is GAGVSQSPRYKVTKRGQDVALRCDPISGHVSLYWYRQALGQGPEFLTYFNYEAQQDKSGLPNDRFSAERPEGSISTLTIQRTEQRDSAMYRCASSLGDGGKLFFGSGTQLSVL.